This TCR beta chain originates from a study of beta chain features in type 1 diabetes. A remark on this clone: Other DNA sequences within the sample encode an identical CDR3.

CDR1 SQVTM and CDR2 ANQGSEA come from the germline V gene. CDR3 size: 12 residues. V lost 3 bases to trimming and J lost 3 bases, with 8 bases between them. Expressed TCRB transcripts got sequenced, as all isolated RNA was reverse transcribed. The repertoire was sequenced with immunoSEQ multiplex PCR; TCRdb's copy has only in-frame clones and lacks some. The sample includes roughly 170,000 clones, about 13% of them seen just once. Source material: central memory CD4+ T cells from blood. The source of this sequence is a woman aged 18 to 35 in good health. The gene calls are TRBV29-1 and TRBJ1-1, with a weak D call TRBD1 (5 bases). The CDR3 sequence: CSVEGQYTEAFF. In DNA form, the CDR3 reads TGCAGCGTTGAGGGGCAGTACACTGAAGCTTTCTTT.